The 8 T cell receptor beta chains listed next were all sequenced from one sample in a study of T cell changes during pregnancy in multiple sclerosis. Sequenced by immunoSEQ multiplex PCR; TCRdb stores in-frame clones only, minus some. The sample shows tens of thousands of clones, roughly 90% of them seen only once. The sequencing used CD4+ T cells from peripheral blood mononuclear cells, collected in the third trimester of pregnancy. These receptors originate from a female donor in good health, enrolled as a control in a pregnancy study.

This sequence joins TRBV30 and TRBJ1-3, with a tentative D call TRBD1 (6 bases). The CDR3 contains 14 residues. Looked up from germline, CDR1 is GTSNPN and CDR2 is SVGIG (reference sequence). V gave up 3 bases and J gave up 0 bases, with 9 bases separating them. CDR3 sequence (DNA): TGTGCCTGGAGACAGGGATTCTCTGGAAACACCATATATTTT. Its translation is CAWRQGFSGNTIYF.

V usage is TRBV10-3 and J usage is TRBJ1-2; TRBD1 matches 9 bases. Germline V lookup: CDR1 ENHRY, CDR2 SYGVKD. The CDR3 spans 13 residues. In DNA, the CDR3 is TGTGCTTCGGGACAGGGTAGGGACTATGGCTACACCTTC. It specifies CASGQGRDYGYTF.

This chain connects TRBV5-6 to TRBJ1-6; TRBD1 matches 9 bases. The V gene end was trimmed by 4 bases and the J gene end by 7 bases; junction bases not matched to a gene: 3. CDR3 size: 14 residues. Germline CDR1 and CDR2: SGHDT and YYEEEE. This CDR3 is CASSRDRANSPLHF. For the CDR3, the DNA is TGTGCCAGCAGCCGGGACAGGGCGAATTCACCCCTCCACTTT.

The chain is built from TRBV18 and TRBJ1-2; a possible D gene is TRBD1 (5 bases). V lost 0 bases and J 7 bases, leaving 9 bases between the germline ends. Germline CDR1 and CDR2: KGHSH and LQKENI. This CDR3 comprises 13 residues. The CDR3 DNA is TGTGCCAGCTCACCACCAGGGGTGGCTGGCTACACCTTC. It yields the protein CASSPPGVAGYTF.

V and J are TRBV6-1 and TRBJ1-2; D gene uncertain. Germline V gene sequence: CDR1 MNHNS, CDR2 SASEGT. The CDR3 contains 12 residues. V was trimmed by 2 bases and J by 11 bases, leaving 12 bases between them. This CDR3 is CASSEQGGSYTF. The CDR3 DNA follows: TGTGCCAGCAGTGAACAAGGCGGCTCATACACCTTC.

The rearrangement links TRBV10-3 to TRBJ1-3; D remains ambiguous. This CDR3 contains 15 residues. V was cut by 0 bases and J by 0 bases, with 6 bases left in between. Germline lookup yields CDR1 ENHRY and CDR2 SYGVKD. CDR3 sequence (DNA): TGTGCCATCAGTGAGTCGGTCGGCTCTGGAAACACCATATATTTT. Translated, it gives CAISESVGSGNTIYF.

The rearrangement uses TRBV27 and TRBJ1-2; 7 bases align to TRBD1. V lost 2 bases and J lost 8; bases outside the gene matches: 5. Germline V gene sequence: CDR1 MNHEY, CDR2 SMNVEV (reference sequence). This CDR3 region has 13 residues. CDR3 region: CASSLEGAGGYTF. The CDR3 DNA sequence: TGTGCCAGCAGTTTAGAGGGGGCCGGGGGCTACACCTTC.

The J gene is TRBJ2-2, the V gene TRBV18; 8 nucleotides line up with TRBD1. The CDR3 spans 15 residues. V trimming: 4 bases; J trimming: 2 bases; junction bases outside the gene matches: 3. CDR1 is KGHSH and CDR2 is LQKENI in the germline V gene. DNA of the CDR3: TGTGCCAGCTCACGGGACAGGCCAAACACCGGGGAGCTGTTTTTT. This gives the protein CASSRDRPNTGELFF.